The T cell receptor beta chain described here comes from a study of CD8+ T cells in alopecia areata. Germline V lookup: CDR1 LNHNV, CDR2 YYDKDF (reference sequence). This CDR3 comprises 17 residues. Overall study results and limits: Just one nonresponder means the tie between baseline CD8+ expansion and response stays uncertain.

A remark on this clone: Its antigen is currently unknown. One junction end does not reproduce the germline sequence, and a read error may be involved.

Treatment in this sample: oral pan-JAK inhibitor, 5-10 mg twice daily. The study team obtained lesional scalp punch biopsies and peripheral blood from alopecia areata patients. Sequencing templates came from extracted RNA that was reverse transcribed into cDNA. The protocol was immunoSEQ multiplex PCR, while the TCRdb copy is restricted to in-frame clones and leaves out a portion. The sample lists fewer than 200,000 clones, around 58% seen once, with 10% to 15% in the top ten. This clonotype originated in a human donor with alopecia areata. The chain links TRBV15 to TRBJ2-5, with 7 bases that match TRBD1. The sample consisted of CD8+ T cells sorted from blood, taken at week 24, from a patient treated with tofacitinib. CDR3 loop: CATSGEGALASHETQYF. The CDR3 DNA is TGTGCCACCAGCGGAGAGGGGGCCCTGGCTTCTCATGAGACCCAGTACTTC.